This is a list of T cell receptor beta chains from one sample in a study of blood T cell repertoires in COVID-19. Using immunoSEQ multiplex PCR, the repertoire was profiled, and TCRdb retains in-frame clones only, with some absent. This table has tens of thousands of clones, nearly 85% appearing once. Source material: peripheral blood. These receptors were obtained from a man aged 65 to 85 with active COVID-19. CDR3s include the opening cysteine and the closing phenylalanine or tryptophan. Each record gives: clone size, V gene, J gene, D gene, CDR3 protein, CDR3 DNA. The D gene is left open where the match is weak. The size field is filled for only some rows; it gives once, few, many or a size class.

-	TRBV28	TRBJ1-2	-	CASSLQDPRGYTF	TGTGCCAGCAGTTTACAGGATCCTCGCGGCTACACCTTC
-	TRBV9	TRBJ2-1	TRBD2	CASSVTSGRYNEQFF	TGTGCCAGCAGCGTTACTAGCGGGAGATACAATGAGCAGTTCTTC
-	TRBV7-2	TRBJ2-1	TRBD1	CASSRGQGAYNEQFF	TGTGCCAGCAGCCGCGGACAGGGGGCCTACAATGAGCAGTTCTTC
-	TRBV18	TRBJ2-7	-	CASSPSIQEAYEQYF	TGTGCCAGCTCACCAAGTATCCAGGAGGCTTACGAGCAGTACTTC
-	TRBV4-1	TRBJ1-5	-	CASSQVPGNQPQHF	TGCGCCAGCAGCCAAGTCCCGGGGAATCAGCCCCAGCATTTT
-	TRBV5-1	TRBJ1-2	-	CASSPPPPGGRAYGYTF	TGCGCCAGCAGCCCCCCCCCGCCGGGGGGCCGCGCCTATGGCTACACCTTC
-	TRBV18	TRBJ2-1	TRBD2	CASSPSTSGGDNEQFF	TGTGCCAGCTCACCCTCTACTAGCGGGGGGGACAATGAGCAGTTCTTC
-	TRBV29-1	TRBJ2-6	-	CSVEEGARGANVLTF	TGCAGCGTTGAAGAGGGGGCAAGAGGGGCCAACGTCCTGACTTTC
-	TRBV6-4	TRBJ2-1	-	CASSDSAGSPNEQFF	TGTGCCAGCAGTGACTCGGCGGGGAGTCCCAATGAGCAGTTCTTC
-	TRBV12-3/TRBV12-4	TRBJ2-1	-	CASSVRVVQFF	TGTGCCAGCAGTGTGCGGGTAGTGCAGTTCTTC
once	TRBV25-1	TRBJ2-5	TRBD2	CASSMSGGAETQYF	TGTGCCAGCAGTATGAGCGGGGGGGCAGAGACCCAGTACTTC
once	TRBV5-6	TRBJ2-2	-	CASSAGQTYTGELFF	TGTGCCAGCAGCGCCGGACAGACCTACACCGGGGAGCTGTTTTTT
-	TRBV30	TRBJ1-5	TRBD1	CAWSPRQGWNQPQHF	TGTGCCTGGTCCCCCCGACAGGGTTGGAATCAGCCCCAGCATTTT
-	TRBV2	TRBJ1-4	-	CASSSRQAYNEKLFF	TGTGCCAGCAGTTCCCGACAGGCTTATAATGAAAAACTGTTTTTT
-	TRBV2	TRBJ1-4	-	CASSVSGANEKLFF	TGTGCCAGCAGCGTAAGCGGGGCTAATGAAAAACTGTTTTTT
-	TRBV5-1	TRBJ2-5	TRBD1	CASNRGQYQETQYF	TGCGCCAGCAACAGGGGACAGTACCAAGAGACCCAGTACTTC
-	TRBV6-2/TRBV6-3	TRBJ2-1	TRBD1	CASSYNRQGAGNEQFF	TGTGCCAGCAGTTACAATCGGCAGGGGGCAGGGAATGAGCAGTTCTTC
-	TRBV7-2	TRBJ1-3	TRBD1	CASSSRGAGGLGTIYF	TGTGCCAGCAGCTCCCGTGGGGCAGGGGGATTGGGCACCATATATTTT
-	TRBV11-2	TRBJ1-1	-	CASSLGLTGNAYTEAFF	TGTGCCAGCAGCTTAGGACTAACAGGGAACGCGTACACTGAAGCTTTCTTT
-	TRBV5-1	TRBJ2-1	-	CASSARQVSSYNEQFF	TGCGCCAGCAGCGCCAGACAGGTCAGCTCCTACAATGAGCAGTTCTTC
-	TRBV2	TRBJ2-2	-	CASRGQVMNTGELFF	TGTGCCAGCAGAGGACAAGTCATGAACACCGGGGAGCTGTTTTTT
-	TRBV23-1	TRBJ1-6	-	CASNTGSSYNSPLHF	TGCGCCAGCAACACAGGGAGCTCCTATAATTCACCCCTCCACTTT
-	TRBV11-3	TRBJ1-1	-	CASSLEPGGEAFF	TGTGCCAGCAGCTTAGAACCGGGTGGTGAAGCTTTCTTT